One sample yielded the 10 T cell receptor beta chains listed below, sequenced in a study of blood T cell repertoires in COVID-19. Using immunoSEQ multiplex PCR, the repertoire was profiled, and TCRdb retains in-frame clones only, with some absent. Altogether approximately 490,000 clones are present, more than 85% being singletons, with the ten largest covering approximately 8%. Sequences were obtained from PBMCs or T cells enriched from blood (not recorded which). The receptors come from a woman aged 60-75 years who had recovered from COVID-19.

This clone has just one count. The genes are TRBV5-1 and TRBJ1-1; D not resolved. Trimming removed 4 bases from V and 4 bases from J, with 26 bases in between. The CDR3 consists of 18 residues. Germline V gene lookup returns CDR1 SGHRS and CDR2 YFSETQ. The CDR3 loop is CASSPQPGSPPLLTEAFF. In nucleotides, the CDR3 is TGCGCCAGCAGCCCCCAACCGGGATCCCCACCCCTGCTCACTGAAGCTTTCTTT.

This chain links TRBV5-1 with TRBJ2-1, with TRBD1 identical over 10 bases. V dropped 2 bases and J dropped 8; count of bases not matched to a gene: 4. Germline values: CDR1 SGHRS, CDR2 YFSETQ. The CDR3 loop spans 14 amino acids. CDR3 sequence (DNA): TGCGCCAGCAGCTTAAGACAGGGGGCCGATGAGCAGTTCTTC. This translates into CASSLRQGADEQFF. The variable domain in full, with the rest retrieved from reference TRBV5-1 and TRBJ2-1, is KAGVTQTPRYLIKTRGQQVTLSCSPISGHRSVSWYQQTPGQGLQFLFEYFSETQRNKGNFPGRFSGRQFSNSRSEMNVSTLELGDSALYLCASSLRQGADEQFFGPGTRLTVL.

The chain couples TRBV19 to TRBJ1-4; no clear D gene. The V gene's germline CDR1 is LNHDA and CDR2 SQIVND (reference sequence). The length of the CDR3 is 13 residues. V was pared by 3 bases and J by 5 bases, with 7 bases between. This CDR3 reads CASSIFGNEKLFF. CDR3 nucleotides: TGTGCCAGTAGTATTTTCGGGAATGAAAAACTGTTTTTT. Full variable domain (outside the CDR3, taken from reference TRBV19 and TRBJ1-4): DGGITQSPKYLFRKEGQNVTLSCEQNLNHDAMYWYRQDPGQGLRLIYYSQIVNDFQKGDIAEGYSVSREKKESFPLTVTSAQKNPTAFYLCASSIFGNEKLFFGSGTQLSVL.

This clone came up once. The V call is TRBV12-3 or TRBV12-4, the J call TRBJ2-7; TRBD1 is a possible D gene (6 bases). V was clipped by 10 bases and J by 2 bases, with 15 bases between them. The CDR3 loop spans 13 amino acids. The CDR3, as DNA: TGTGCCACCGGACAGTCAGGGACCTACGAGCAGTACTTC. Amino acid sequence: CATGQSGTYEQYF.

The gene calls are TRBV21-1 and TRBJ1-2; TRBD1, the table's D call, lacks a check against the DNA. TRBV21-1 is a recognized pseudogene. The CDR3 is 14 residues long. The CDR3 DNA sequence: TGTGCCAGCAGCAACGGACAGACCAACTATGGCTACACCTTC. Translating gives CASSNGQTNYGYTF.

This chain uses TRBV7-6 with TRBJ2-1, with 16 bases that match TRBD2. Germline V CDR1 and CDR2: SGHVS, FNYEAQ. This CDR3 has 17 amino acids. Losses at the gene ends were 5 bases for V and 6 bases for J; bases not matched to a gene: 7. DNA for the CDR3: TGTGCCAGCAGCCCCTCGGGACTAGCGGGGGGGCCCAATGAGCAGTTCTTC. The encoded protein is CASSPSGLAGGPNEQFF.

Here the CDR3 reads CASSELGGGQPQHF. In DNA, the CDR3 is TGTGCCAGCAGTGAGTTAGGGGGCGGTCAGCCCCAGCATTTT. J is TRBJ1-5 and V is TRBV6-1; 7 bases are a match to TRBD1. Germline loops: CDR1 MNHNS, CDR2 SASEGT. V trimming: 3 bases; J trimming: 6 bases; junction bases outside the gene matches: 5. This CDR3 comprises 14 residues.

A single count supports this clone. The chain links TRBV2 to TRBJ1-5, with D perhaps TRBD1 (6 bases). CDR1 and CDR2 from the germline V gene are SNHLY and FYNNEI. Trimming took off 2 bases at V and 2 bases at J, with 10 bases between the two ends. This CDR3 has 15 residues. This CDR3 reads CASSESSGGNQPQHF. The CDR3 DNA follows: TGTGCCAGCAGTGAAAGTTCAGGGGGCAATCAGCCCCAGCATTTT.

The V and J genes are TRBV27 and TRBJ1-4, with TRBD1 matching over 9 bases. The CDR3 covers 14 residues. V was pared by 6 bases and J by 10 bases, with 9 bases of the junction left unmatched. Germline V CDR1 and CDR2: MNHEY, SMNVEV (reference sequence). CDR3: CASSPGQGILKLFF. The DNA of the CDR3 is TGTGCCAGCAGCCCGGGACAGGGTATTTTAAAACTGTTTTTT.

This clone was observed a handful of times. This chain links TRBV2 with TRBJ1-1; 11 bases line up with TRBD1. V trimming: 11 bases; J trimming: 5 bases; junction bases outside the gene matches: 7. The CDR3 runs to 13 residues. Germline V CDR1 and CDR2: SNHLY, FYNNEI. The CDR3 spells CAARGTGGTEAFF. In DNA, the CDR3 is TGTGCCGCCCGCGGGACAGGGGGTACTGAAGCTTTCTTT.